Each of the 25 T cell receptor beta chains below was sequenced from the same sample in a study of blood T cell repertoires in COVID-19. Clones were sequenced by immunoSEQ multiplex PCR, and TCRdb holds only the in-frame ones, with some missing. The sample lists 15,000 to 20,000 clones, about 90% occurring once. The sample was peripheral blood. These receptors were collected from a man between 60 and 75 years old with active COVID-19.

V is TRBV28 and J is TRBJ1-2, with TRBD1 identical over 7 bases. The CDR3 runs to 14 residues. Germline V gene sequence: CDR1 MDHEN, CDR2 SYDVKM. J was trimmed by 2 bases and V by 5 bases; bases with no gene match: 5. For the CDR3, the DNA is TGTGCCAGCAGTCCTGGACAGGCCAACTATGGCTACACCTTC. This codes for CASSPGQANYGYTF.

This chain uses TRBV24-1 with TRBJ2-1, with D possibly TRBD2 on 5 matching bases. The CDR3 spans 15 residues. Germline CDR1 KGHDR, CDR2 SFDVKD. Trimming removed 3 bases at V and 6 bases at J, with 14 bases between. CDR3 sequence reads: CATSDPGIRGNEQFF. CDR3 nucleotides: TGTGCCACCAGTGATCCCGGGATTCGGGGCAATGAGCAGTTCTTC.

The chain couples TRBV12-3 or TRBV12-4 to TRBJ2-5; D remains ambiguous. The CDR3 sequence is 12 residues long. The V gene lost 5 bases and the J gene lost 5 bases, with 9 bases spanning the gap. The CDR3 is CASSQTPETQYF. CDR3 sequence (DNA): TGTGCCAGCAGTCAGACTCCCGAGACCCAGTACTTC.

The rearrangement uses TRBV11-2 and TRBJ1-2; TRBD1 matches at 7 bases. The V and J ends lost 4 bases and 7 bases, in that order; junction bases with no gene match: 6. The CDR3 runs 13 residues. CDR1 and CDR2 (germline): SGHAT, FQNNGV. CDR3 region: CASSSSDRAGYTF. The CDR3, as DNA: TGTGCCAGCAGCTCTAGTGACAGGGCTGGCTACACCTTC.

The sample holds one count of this clone. The chain links TRBV19 to TRBJ2-3, with 8 bases lining up with TRBD2. Trimming cost V 8 bases and J 0 bases; bases outside gene matches: 7. This CDR3 is built from 15 residues. The germline V gene encodes CDR1 LNHDA and CDR2 SQIVND (reference sequence). The CDR3 bases are TGTGCCAGTTCTATGACTAGCGTAAGCACAGATACGCAGTATTTT. Its protein product is CASSMTSVSTDTQYF.

The V call is TRBV6-1, the J call TRBJ2-5, with TRBD2 identical over 7 bases. The CDR3 totals 13 residues. With 2 bases clipped from V and 7 bases from J, the junction kept 4 bases outside the gene matches. CDR1 and CDR2 from the germline V gene are MNHNS and SASEGT. CDR3 sequence (DNA): TGTGCCAGCAGTGAACTAGCGGATTGGACCCAGTACTTC. Translating gives CASSELADWTQYF.

The chain links TRBV3-1 (or the pseudogene TRBV3-2) to TRBJ1-2; no clear D gene. There are 12 residues in the CDR3. Germline V gives CDR1 LGHDT, CDR2 YNNKEL (reference sequence). V lost 3 bases and J lost 7, with 9 bases in between. As DNA, the CDR3 is TGTGCCAGCAGCCAGGGGAGAGGTGGCTACACCTTC. Amino acid sequence: CASSQGRGGYTF.

The CDR3 nucleotides are TGCGCCAGCAGCTTGGCAGGGACAGAAGAGACCCAGTACTTC. This encodes CASSLAGTEETQYF. The chain couples TRBV5-1 to TRBJ2-5; 7 nucleotides line up with TRBD1. In germline, CDR1 is SGHRS, CDR2 YFSETQ. The CDR3 consists of 14 residues. Trimming took 0 bases from V and 3 from J; bases not matched to a gene: 2. Variable domain in full (rest from reference TRBV5-1 and TRBJ2-5): KAGVTQTPRYLIKTRGQQVTLSCSPISGHRSVSWYQQTPGQGLQFLFEYFSETQRNKGNFPGRFSGRQFSNSRSEMNVSTLELGDSALYLCASSLAGTEETQYFGPGTRLLVL.

The table lists this clone with a count of one. This chain uses TRBV5-4 with TRBJ2-5; maybe TRBD1 (6 bases). This CDR3 has 13 amino acids. The V end lost 6 bases, the J end lost 5 bases, and 14 bases lay between the germline ends. The germline V gene encodes CDR1 SGHNT and CDR2 YYREEE (reference sequence). DNA for the CDR3: TGTGCCAGCATGGGATCCAGGGGCGAGACCCAGTACTTC. Its protein product is CASMGSRGETQYF.

The chain combines TRBV2 with TRBJ2-1; tentatively, D is TRBD2 (5 bases). Germline V gene lookup returns CDR1 SNHLY and CDR2 FYNNEI. Trimming stripped 7 bases from V and 4 bases from J, with 14 bases between. The CDR3 loop spans 14 amino acids. CDR3 DNA: TGTGCCAGCACCTTTTACGGGGTATACAATGAGCAGTTCTTC. This gives the protein CASTFYGVYNEQFF.

The chain recombines TRBV9 with TRBJ1-2, with D unresolved. Trimming took 0 bases from V and 5 from J, leaving 11 bases between them. From germline, CDR1 is SGDLS and CDR2 YYNGEE. The CDR3 totals 14 residues. The CDR3 here is CASSVGDTFYGYTF. CDR3 sequence (DNA): TGTGCCAGCAGCGTAGGCGACACTTTTTATGGCTACACCTTC.

The V and J genes are TRBV14 and TRBJ2-2; no firm D call. This CDR3 has 18 residues. Germline values: CDR1 SGHDN, CDR2 FVKESK. Trimming shortened V by 0 bases and J by 2 bases, and 16 bases separated the two germline ends. This CDR3 reads CASSQDRFRKVNTGELFF. In nucleotides, the CDR3 is TGTGCCAGCAGCCAAGACCGCTTCAGGAAGGTTAACACCGGGGAGCTGTTTTTT. The full variable domain, in which reference TRBV14 and TRBJ2-2 provide the parts outside the CDR3, is EAGVTQFPSHSVIEKGQTVTLRCDPISGHDNLYWYRRVMGKEIKFLLHFVKESKQDESGMPNNRFLAERTGGTYSTLKVQPAELEDSGVYFCASSQDRFRKVNTGELFFGEGSRLTVL.

This clone was detected a few times. This sequence joins TRBV7-7 and TRBJ2-5; D unclear. The CDR3 has 12 amino acids. Trimming took 3 bases from V and 1 from J, leaving 3 bases between them. CDR1 is SSHAT, CDR2 FNYEAQ, per germline (reference sequence). The CDR3 DNA follows: TGTGCCAGCAGCTTCGGCCAAGAGACCCAGTACTTC. Translated, it gives CASSFGQETQYF.

The chain has TRBV5-1 and TRBJ1-3; D gene unclear. Trimming removed 7 bases from V and 3 bases from J, with 8 bases in between. The germline V gene has CDR1 SGHRS and CDR2 YFSETQ. This CDR3 spans 12 amino acids. Here the CDR3 reads CASGRDGNTIYF. The CDR3 bases are TGCGCCAGCGGCCGGGATGGAAACACCATATATTTT.

The chain couples TRBV4-2 to TRBJ1-2; D is unclear. Trimming removed 1 base from V and 8 bases from J, with 5 bases in between. CDR3 length equals 11 residues. Per the germline V gene, CDR1 is LGHNA and CDR2 is YNFKEQ. This CDR3 reads CASSQVGGYTF. CDR3 in DNA: TGTGCCAGCAGCCAAGTGGGCGGCTACACCTTC.

This sequence joins TRBV6-5 and TRBJ1-5; 9 nucleotides line up with TRBD1. V lost 5 bases and J lost 5; bases outside the gene matches: 4. This CDR3 has 14 amino acids. CDR1 is MNHEY and CDR2 is SVGAGI in the germline V gene. The CDR3 is CASSRTGVDQPQHF. In nucleotides, the CDR3 is TGTGCCAGCAGTCGGACAGGGGTGGATCAGCCCCAGCATTTT.

J is TRBJ2-1 and V is TRBV7-9; D gene uncertain. V was trimmed by 5 bases and J by 7 bases, leaving 9 bases between them. CDR1 and CDR2 from the germline V gene are SEHNR and FQNEAQ (reference sequence). The CDR3 spans 12 residues. CDR3 DNA: TGTGCCAGCAGCCCCATTCCAAATGAGCAGTTCTTC. This translates into CASSPIPNEQFF.

The chain joins TRBV5-1 to TRBJ1-2; the D gene is possibly TRBD1 (6 bases). Germline values: CDR1 SGHRS, CDR2 YFSETQ. The V and J ends lost 4 bases and 4 bases respectively, with 11 bases between them. The CDR3 has 13 amino acids. CDR3: CASSVDSPYGYTF. CDR3 nucleotides: TGCGCCAGCAGCGTGGACAGTCCCTATGGCTACACCTTC.

This sequence joins TRBV18 and TRBJ2-7; D might be TRBD1 (5 bases). The germline V and J ends were trimmed by 6 bases and 6 bases, with 12 bases remaining between them. The germline V gene encodes CDR1 KGHSH and CDR2 LQKENI. The length of the CDR3 is 12 residues. The CDR3 DNA follows: TGTGCCAGCTCCCCTGACAGTGGCGAGCAGTACTTC. This encodes CASSPDSGEQYF.

The chain is built from TRBV3-1 (or the pseudogene TRBV3-2) and TRBJ2-3, with TRBD2 as a possible D gene (5 bases). The CDR3 loop spans 17 amino acids. Germline assignment: CDR1 LGHDT and CDR2 YNNKEL (reference sequence). V lost 1 base and J 0 bases, leaving 14 bases between the germline ends. CDR3: CASSQAVSATSTDTQYF. The CDR3 bases are TGTGCCAGCAGCCAAGCTGTTAGCGCAACTAGCACAGATACGCAGTATTTT.

This clone showed up just once. The CDR3 sequence: CASSEAGTSGGVQFF. The CDR3 coding sequence is TGTGCCAGCAGTGAAGCTGGGACTAGCGGGGGGGTACAGTTCTTC. The chain is built from TRBV6-1 and TRBJ2-1; 16 nucleotides line up with TRBD2. Germline V gene sequence: CDR1 MNHNS, CDR2 SASEGT. The CDR3 is 15 residues long. V lost 0 bases, J lost 13 bases, and 3 bases stayed unmatched.

V gene TRBV6-1 combines with J gene TRBJ2-2, with 11 bases that match TRBD1. The germline gives CDR1 MNHNS, CDR2 SASEGT. J gave up 8 bases and V 2 bases, and 7 bases lay outside the gene matches. The CDR3 spans 16 residues. The DNA for the CDR3 is TGTGCCAGCAGTGAAATTTGGACAGGGGGCTTGGGGGAGCTGTTTTTT. Translated: CASSEIWTGGLGELFF.

The rearrangement joins TRBV10-1 to TRBJ2-3; the D gene is possibly TRBD1 (5 bases). Germline V gene data show CDR1 as WNHNN and CDR2 as SYGVQD (reference sequence). The V end lost 0 bases, the J end lost 1 base, and 5 bases lay between the germline ends. The CDR3 spans 14 residues. The CDR3 sequence: CASSESGRTDTQYF. The CDR3 region has the DNA TGCGCCAGCAGTGAGTCGGGGCGCACAGATACGCAGTATTTT.

The CDR3 sequence is CASSFFAPGGRDYGYTF. CDR3 coding DNA: TGTGCCAGCAGTTTTTTCGCTCCAGGGGGCCGTGACTATGGCTACACCTTC. This chain connects TRBV28 to TRBJ1-2, with 8 bases aligning to TRBD1. The V segment lost 3 bases and the J segment 3 bases; nucleotides outside the gene matches: 12. The CDR3 is 17 residues long. Germline-derived CDR1 and CDR2 are MDHEN and SYDVKM.

V usage is TRBV7-2 and J usage is TRBJ2-1; D is perhaps TRBD2 (6 bases). V dropped 3 bases and J dropped 11 bases, with 17 bases sitting between them. Germline V gene data show CDR1 as SGHTA and CDR2 as FQGNSA. This CDR3 region has 14 residues. The CDR3 DNA follows: TGTGCCAGCAGCTTCTACACAACTAGCTTTAAGCAGTTCTTC. Translated, it gives CASSFYTTSFKQFF.